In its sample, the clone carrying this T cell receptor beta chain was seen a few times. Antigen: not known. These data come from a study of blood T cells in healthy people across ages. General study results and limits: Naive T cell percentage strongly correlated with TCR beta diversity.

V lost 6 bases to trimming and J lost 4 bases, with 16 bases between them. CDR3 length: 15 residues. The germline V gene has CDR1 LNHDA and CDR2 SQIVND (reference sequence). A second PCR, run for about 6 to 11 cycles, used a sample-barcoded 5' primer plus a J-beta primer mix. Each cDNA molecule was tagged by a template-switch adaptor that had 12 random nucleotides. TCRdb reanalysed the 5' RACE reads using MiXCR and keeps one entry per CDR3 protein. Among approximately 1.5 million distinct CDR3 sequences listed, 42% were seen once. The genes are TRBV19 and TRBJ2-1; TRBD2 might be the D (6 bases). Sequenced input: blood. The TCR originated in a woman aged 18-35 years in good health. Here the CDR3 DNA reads TGTGCCAGTAGACCGGGACTTGAGTATTACAATGAGCAGTTCTTC. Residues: CASRPGLEYYNEQFF.